This T cell receptor beta chain was sequenced during a study of a mutant IDH1 vaccine in newly diagnosed glioma. As for the study in general: Before enrollment, patients got radiotherapy alone, temozolomide alone, or mostly the combination.

TCRdb's copy holds only in-frame clones and misses some; the assay was immunoSEQ multiplex PCR. This table holds over 50,000 clones, 85% to 90% found once. Germline CDR1 is SGHAT and CDR2 is FQNNGV. CDR3 length: 14 amino acids. Trimming left V 5 bases short and J 2 bases short, with 13 bases between. The time point denotes: week 5, during vaccination. Doses consisted of 300 ug of mutant IDH1 20-mer peptide each, paired with topical imiquimod. Regarding this clone: Its specificity is not known.

Sample: PBMCs, taken from a glioma patient whose treatment included an IDH1 peptide vaccine. The clonotype comes from a middle-aged woman with glioma. J is TRBJ2-7 and V is TRBV11-2; D is perhaps TRBD1 (6 bases). The CDR3 DNA reads TGTGCCAGCAGCGTAGGCTGGGGGCCCTACGAGCAGTACTTC. Amino acid sequence: CASSVGWGPYEQYF.